These T cell receptor beta chains were read from a single sample in a study of cytomegalovirus exposure and HLA in healthy donors. Libraries were prepared by immunoSEQ multiplex PCR; TCRdb keeps only in-frame clonotypes and omits some of them. The sample yields about 200,000 clones, around four fifths seen once. The sequenced sample consisted of PBMCs. These TCRs come from a woman in her thirties or forties in good health and CMV-seronegative. Both conserved end residues are part of each CDR3. Each record gives: D gene, J gene, V gene, CDR3 DNA, CDR3 protein. D genes are given only for firm matches.

D: TRBD2; J: TRBJ2-1; V: TRBV11-2; DNA: TGTGCCAGCAGATTACTAGCGGGACTTCGGAATGAGCAGTTCTTC; CDR3: CASRLLAGLRNEQFF
D: NA; J: TRBJ2-4; V: TRBV10-2; DNA: TGCGCCAGCAGAGCACTGGTTGTTACCAAAAACATTCAGTACTTC; CDR3: CASRALVVTKNIQYF
D: TRBD1; J: TRBJ2-7; V: TRBV5-8; DNA: TGTGCCAGCAGCTTGACGGGGACAGGGGGATACGAGCAGTACTTC; CDR3: CASSLTGTGGYEQYF
D: NA; J: TRBJ1-5; V: TRBV7-2; DNA: TGTGCCAGCAGCTTTGGGGGGGCGGGGAGCAATCAGCCCCAGCATTTT; CDR3: CASSFGGAGSNQPQHF
D: TRBD2; J: TRBJ2-1; V: TRBV19; DNA: TGTGCCAGCGGACTAGCGGGACGGAATGAGCAGTTCTTC; CDR3: CASGLAGRNEQFF
D: TRBD1; J: TRBJ1-4; V: TRBV18; DNA: TGTGCCAGCTCACCCGGGACAGGGGGTGAAAAACTGTTTTTT; CDR3: CASSPGTGGEKLFF
D: NA; J: TRBJ1-1; V: TRBV6-5; DNA: TGTGCCAGCAGTTACCGCGGGGCTGAAGCTTTCTTT; CDR3: CASSYRGAEAFF
D: TRBD2; J: TRBJ2-1; V: TRBV5-5; DNA: TGTGCCAGCACCTATGGGACTAGCGGGTCGTACAATGAGCAGTTCTTC; CDR3: CASTYGTSGSYNEQFF
D: NA; J: TRBJ1-6; V: TRBV25-1; DNA: TGTGCCAGCAGTGAGTCCCGGAATTCACCCCTCCACTTT; CDR3: CASSESRNSPLHF
D: TRBD2; J: TRBJ2-7; V: TRBV7-9; DNA: TGTGCCAGCAGCTACTGGGTACTAGCGGAGACCGAGCAGTACTTC; CDR3: CASSYWVLAETEQYF
D: NA; J: TRBJ2-3; V: TRBV10-2; DNA: TGCGCCAGCAGTGATCTCCAAAGAGGGAGCACAGATACGCAGTATTTT; CDR3: CASSDLQRGSTDTQYF
D: NA; J: TRBJ2-1; V: TRBV20-1; DNA: TGCAGTGCTAGAGACGTCGAAAAGGAGGTCTTC; CDR3: CSARDVEKEVF
D: NA; J: TRBJ1-1; V: TRBV5-8; DNA: TGTGCCAGCAGCTTTGGGGGCGGGAACACTGAAGCTTTCTTT; CDR3: CASSFGGGNTEAFF
D: NA; J: TRBJ2-1; V: TRBV5-1; DNA: TGCGCCAGCAGCTTGGGGACTGGAGAGCAGTTCTTC; CDR3: CASSLGTGEQFF
D: TRBD2; J: TRBJ2-2; V: TRBV19; DNA: TGTGCCAGTTATCGAGGGGTAGCGGGAGTCTCCGGGGAGCTGTTTTTT; CDR3: CASYRGVAGVSGELFF
D: TRBD1; J: TRBJ1-2; V: TRBV15; DNA: TGTGCCACCAGCAGAGGGCAGGGGGCAAGGGGCTACACCTTC; CDR3: CATSRGQGARGYTF